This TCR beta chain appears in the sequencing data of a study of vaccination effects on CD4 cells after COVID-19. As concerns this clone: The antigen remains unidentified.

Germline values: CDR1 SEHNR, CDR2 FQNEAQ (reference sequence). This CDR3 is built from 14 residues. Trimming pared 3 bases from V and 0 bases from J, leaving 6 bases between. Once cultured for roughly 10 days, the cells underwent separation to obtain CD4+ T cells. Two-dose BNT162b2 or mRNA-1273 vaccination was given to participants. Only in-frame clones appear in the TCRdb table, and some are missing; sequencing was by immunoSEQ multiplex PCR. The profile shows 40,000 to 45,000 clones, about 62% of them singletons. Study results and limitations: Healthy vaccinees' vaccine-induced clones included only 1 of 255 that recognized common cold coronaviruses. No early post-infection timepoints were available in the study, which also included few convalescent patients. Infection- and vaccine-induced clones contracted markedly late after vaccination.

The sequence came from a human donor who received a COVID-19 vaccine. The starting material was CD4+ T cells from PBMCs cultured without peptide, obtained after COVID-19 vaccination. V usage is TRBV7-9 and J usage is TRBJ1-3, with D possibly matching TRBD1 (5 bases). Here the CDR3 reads CASSLDTSGNTIYF. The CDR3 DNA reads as TGTGCCAGCAGCTTGGACACCTCTGGAAACACCATATATTTT.